This is a list of T cell receptor beta chains from one sample in a study of blood T cell repertoires in COVID-19. TCRdb's copy holds only in-frame clones and misses some; the assay was immunoSEQ multiplex PCR. The sample holds about 140,000 clones, roughly 87% seen once. The sequencing input was peripheral blood. The receptors come from a woman in her fifties or sixties with acute or convalescent COVID-19. The CDR3 runs from the conserved cysteine through the conserved F or W. The D gene is left open where the match is weak. Clone sizes are given selectively: once, few, many, or a class where the clone is expanded.

J | D | length | size | V | DNA | CDR3
TRBJ2-7 | NA | 13 | NA | TRBV24-1 | TGTGCCACCAGTGCCCCCGGGCGGGCCGAGCAGTACTTC | CATSAPGRAEQYF
TRBJ2-1 | TRBD2 | 15 | NA | TRBV6-4 | TGTGCCAGCAGTGACGGGACTAGCGGGAATAGTGAGCAGTTCTTC | CASSDGTSGNSEQFF
TRBJ2-1 | NA | 13 | NA | TRBV5-1 | TGCGCCAGCAGCTTGGACATCCGAGGTGAGCAGTTCTTC | CASSLDIRGEQFF
TRBJ2-3 | NA | 14 | NA | TRBV7-3 | TGTGCCAGCAGCGAACGGCAGGGTCTAGATACGCAGTATTTT | CASSERQGLDTQYF
TRBJ2-6 | TRBD1 | 17 | NA | TRBV12-5 | TGTGCTAGTGGTAAATGGACAGGGCGCCCTGGGGCCAACGTCCTGACTTTC | CASGKWTGRPGANVLTF
TRBJ1-5 | NA | 16 | few | TRBV4-2 | TGTGCCAGCAGCCCCTCGGACGAGCGGGGCAATCAGCCCCAGCATTTT | CASSPSDERGNQPQHF
TRBJ1-1 | NA | 16 | NA | TRBV19 | TGTGCCAGTAGTATGCAGGGAATAATTATGAACACTGAAGCTTTCTTT | CASSMQGIIMNTEAFF
TRBJ2-7 | TRBD2 | 14 | NA | TRBV3-1/TRBV3-2 | TGTGCCAGCAGCCAAAAAGCGGGAGTCTACGAGCAGTACTTC | CASSQKAGVYEQYF
TRBJ2-7 | TRBD1 | 14 | NA | TRBV30 | TGTGCCTGGAAAAAGAAGGACAGGGACTACGAGCAGTACTTC | CAWKKKDRDYEQYF
TRBJ1-1 | NA | 12 | NA | TRBV29-1 | TGCAGCGTTCACGCCGGGGGCACTGAAGCTTTCTTT | CSVHAGGTEAFF
TRBJ1-1 | NA | 17 | NA | TRBV12-2 | TGTGCAAGTCGCTTAGTTTACCGGGGAGGATTGAACACTGAAGCTTTCTTT | CASRLVYRGGLNTEAFF
TRBJ1-6 | TRBD1 | 15 | NA | TRBV4-1 | TGCGCCAGCAGCCAAGGACAGGGGATGAATTCACCCCTCCACTTT | CASSQGQGMNSPLHF
TRBJ2-2 | NA | 17 | NA | TRBV13 | TGTGCCAGCAGCTTACGAGGGGACTGGTCGAACACCGGGGAGCTGTTTTTT | CASSLRGDWSNTGELFF
TRBJ1-1 | NA | 13 | NA | TRBV9 | TGTGCCAGCAGCCCAACAGTGAACACTGAAGCTTTCTTT | CASSPTVNTEAFF
TRBJ2-2 | NA | 17 | NA | TRBV21-1 | TGTGCCAGCAGCAAAGAGGGGGAGTGGGAAAACACCGGGGAGCTGTTTTTT | CASSKEGEWENTGELFF
TRBJ2-1 | TRBD2 | 15 | NA | TRBV6-5 | TGTGCCAGCAGTTCTAGCGGGGGGCCTACCAATGAGCAGTTCTTC | CASSSSGGPTNEQFF
TRBJ1-5 | NA | 15 | NA | TRBV5-4 | TGTGCCAGCAGCTTGTACCCGGGGAGCAATCAGCCCCAGCATTTT | CASSLYPGSNQPQHF
TRBJ2-1 | TRBD2 | 15 | NA | TRBV6-6 | TGTGCCAGCAGTTACGGGGGGGACGGCTACAATGAGCAGTTCTTC | CASSYGGDGYNEQFF
TRBJ2-3 | TRBD1 | 15 | NA | TRBV10-1 | TGCGCCAGCAGTGATACAGGGGGCTGGACAGATACGCAGTATTTT | CASSDTGGWTDTQYF
TRBJ2-4 | TRBD1 | 15 | NA | TRBV30 | TGTGCCTGGAGTGTACAGGGGATGGCCAAAAACATTCAGTACTTC | CAWSVQGMAKNIQYF
TRBJ1-1 | NA | 11 | NA | TRBV2 | TGTGCCGCCTATCCCCCCCCTCAAGCTTTCTTT | CAAYPPPQAFF
TRBJ2-7 | NA | 15 | NA | TRBV5-6 | TGTGCCAGCAGCTTGGAGGGACTGCGGGACTACGAGCAGTACTTC | CASSLEGLRDYEQYF
TRBJ1-4 | TRBD1 | 18 | NA | TRBV3-1/TRBV3-2 | TGTGCCAGCAGCCCAGGTCCTTCCGGGACAGGTATTAATGAAAAACTGTTTTTT | CASSPGPSGTGINEKLFF
TRBJ1-2 | NA | 13 | NA | TRBV2 | TGTGCCAGCAGGTGGGGGGAGGGCTATGGCTACACCTTC | CASRWGEGYGYTF
TRBJ1-3 | TRBD1 | 15 | NA | TRBV2 | TGTGCCAGCAGTTGGGACAGGGGCACTGGAAACACCATATATTTT | CASSWDRGTGNTIYF
TRBJ2-7 | NA | 15 | NA | TRBV19 | TGTGCCAGTAGTATAGGGCAGGCCCCTTCCTACGAGCAGTACTTC | CASSIGQAPSYEQYF
TRBJ1-1 | TRBD1 | 14 | once | TRBV29-1 | TGCAGCGTGATCACCGGGACAGGGGACACTGAAGCTTTCTTT | CSVITGTGDTEAFF
TRBJ1-1 | NA | 15 | NA | TRBV7-6 | TGTGCCAGCAGACTTGACACTTACCCGAACACTGAAGCTTTCTTT | CASRLDTYPNTEAFF
TRBJ1-1 | NA | 13 | few | TRBV11-2 | TGTGCCAGCAGCCCTAATACGAACACTGAAGCTTTCTTT | CASSPNTNTEAFF
TRBJ2-2 | NA | 15 | NA | TRBV11-2 | TGTGCCAGCCGCCGACAGGCTCGAGGCACCGGGGAGCTGTTTTTT | CASRRQARGTGELFF
TRBJ1-5 | NA | 13 | NA | TRBV27 | TGTGCCAGCAGCCCTGACAAGAATCAGCCCCAGCATTTT | CASSPDKNQPQHF
TRBJ1-5 | NA | 15 | NA | TRBV30 | TGTGCCTGGAGTGTAACTGGAAACGGGTTTCAGCCCCAGCATTTT | CAWSVTGNGFQPQHF
TRBJ2-5 | TRBD2 | 16 | NA | TRBV2 | TGTGCCAGCAGTGAGAGGACAGGGACTAGCGCAGAGACCCAGTACTTC | CASSERTGTSAETQYF
TRBJ2-1 | NA | 8 | NA | TRBV20-1 | TGCAGTGCCTCGGGGCAGTTCTTC | CSASGQFF
TRBJ2-7 | TRBD2 | 15 | NA | TRBV11-2 | TGTGCCAGCAGCTTAGTCGGGCTAGCGGGCCCCGAGCAGTACTTC | CASSLVGLAGPEQYF
TRBJ1-2 | NA | 16 | NA | TRBV7-2 | TGTGCCAGCAGCCCACAGGTTCGGAGGGATAACTATGGCTACACCTTC | CASSPQVRRDNYGYTF
TRBJ2-7 | TRBD2 | 13 | NA | TRBV29-1 | TGCAGCGTGGACCCAGGAGCGGGATCCGAGCAGTACTTC | CSVDPGAGSEQYF
TRBJ2-7 | TRBD1 | 13 | NA | TRBV28 | TGTGCCAGCAGTTTGGGACAGGGCTACGAGCAGTACTTC | CASSLGQGYEQYF
TRBJ1-5 | NA | 17 | NA | TRBV19 | TGTGCCAGTAGTATAGTGTATTTGGGGGCGGGCAATCAGCCCCAGCATTTT | CASSIVYLGAGNQPQHF
TRBJ2-1 | NA | 16 | NA | TRBV27 | TGTGCCAGCAGTGTACGCCCGACAGGGAGGAACAATGAGCAGTTCTTC | CASSVRPTGRNNEQFF
TRBJ1-4 | NA | 13 | NA | TRBV27 | TGTGCCAGCAGTTTTCGCAGTTTTGAAAAACTGTTTTTT | CASSFRSFEKLFF
TRBJ2-7 | TRBD1 | 13 | NA | TRBV6-5 | TGTGCCAGCAGGAGGGACAGACTATACGAGCAGTACTTC | CASRRDRLYEQYF
TRBJ2-4 | NA | 15 | once | TRBV24-1 | TGTGCCACCAGTGATTCCCAACAGCAGGGAAACATTCAGTACTTC | CATSDSQQQGNIQYF
TRBJ2-7 | TRBD1 | 15 | NA | TRBV2 | TGTGCCAGCAGCCGCCCGGGACAGGAGAGCTACGAGCAGTACTTC | CASSRPGQESYEQYF
TRBJ2-7 | TRBD1 | 15 | NA | TRBV19 | TGTGCCAGTAGTCCTCAGACAGGGTGGACCTACGAGCAGTACTTC | CASSPQTGWTYEQYF
TRBJ1-2 | TRBD1 | 14 | NA | TRBV5-4 | TGTGCCAGCAGCGCCCCACAGGGGGACTATGGCTACACCTTC | CASSAPQGDYGYTF
TRBJ1-1 | NA | 11 | NA | TRBV30 | TGTGCCTGGAGGAGGGAGACTGAAGCTTTCTTT | CAWRRETEAFF
TRBJ2-2 | NA | 14 | NA | TRBV2 | TGTGCCAGCAGTTTGAGGCGGAACACCGGGGAGCTGTTTTTT | CASSLRRNTGELFF
TRBJ2-1 | NA | 15 | NA | TRBV7-3 | TGTGCCAGCAGCCAGGCGGGTAATCAAAACAATGAGCAGTTCTTC | CASSQAGNQNNEQFF
TRBJ1-1 | NA | 14 | NA | TRBV10-3 | TGTGCCATCAGTGACAGGTCCGTGGACACTGAAGCTTTCTTT | CAISDRSVDTEAFF
TRBJ2-6 | NA | 15 | NA | TRBV27 | TGTGCCAGCAGTTTCTCCGCTATGGGGGGTCAGGTCCTGACTTTC | CASSFSAMGGQVLTF